The rows below give T cell receptor beta chains drawn from one sample of a study of Ad26.COV2.S vaccination and SARS-CoV-2 variants. Clones were read by immunoSEQ multiplex PCR, and TCRdb kept only the in-frame ones, dropping some. The repertoire holds roughly 400,000 clones, with approximately 91% as singletons. Material: peripheral blood, obtained in a trial of Ad26.COV2.S vaccine versus placebo. These receptors all stem from a person aged 18-65 years who received the Ad26.COV2.S COVID-19 vaccine or a placebo. Both conserved end residues are part of each CDR3. The order of the fields is clone size, J gene, CDR3 length, D gene, V gene, CDR3 DNA, CDR3 protein. D genes are given only for firm matches. Where a row states a size, it is once, few, many or the class of an expanded clone; other rows omit it.

>-|TRBJ2-2|14|-|TRBV7-9
TGTGCCAGCAGCCCTTACAGGGCCACCGGGGAGCTGTTTTTT
CASSPYRATGELFF
>-|TRBJ2-4|13|-|TRBV7-2
TGTGCCAGCAGCAGCGGGCCTTGGGACATTCAGTACTTC
CASSSGPWDIQYF
>-|TRBJ1-1|14|TRBD1|TRBV28
TGTGCCAGCAGTTTAACAGGGGGCCACACTGAAGCTTTCTTT
CASSLTGGHTEAFF
>-|TRBJ2-1|12|TRBD2|TRBV28
TGTGCCAGCAGCGGGAGGGCGAATGAGCAGTTCTTC
CASSGRANEQFF
>-|TRBJ2-7|11|-|TRBV20-1
TGCAGTGCCCCGACCCGGAACGAGCAGTACTTC
CSAPTRNEQYF
>-|TRBJ1-2|14|-|TRBV28
TGTGCCAGCAGTTTTGAGGGCGCTAACTATGGCTACACCTTC
CASSFEGANYGYTF
>once|TRBJ1-2|14|-|TRBV7-9
TGTGCCAGCAGCTCCCAAACAAAACCCTATGGCTACACCTTC
CASSSQTKPYGYTF
>-|TRBJ1-2|13|-|TRBV10-3
TGTGCCATCAGCCCGGGACCCGTCTATGGCTACACCTTC
CAISPGPVYGYTF
>-|TRBJ2-7|11|-|TRBV28
TGTGCCAGCAGCTCAATCCACGAGCAGTACTTC
CASSSIHEQYF
>-|TRBJ1-1|12|TRBD1|TRBV2
TGTGCCAGCACTACAGGGGTACCTGAAGCTTTCTTT
CASTTGVPEAFF
>once|TRBJ2-7|17|-|TRBV2
TGTGCCAGCAGTGATTCTGGGCCCGAATCGAACTCCTACGAGCAGTACTTC
CASSDSGPESNSYEQYF
>-|TRBJ2-1|13|-|TRBV10-3
TGTGCCATCAGTGAGAGGGAGATCAATGAGCAGTTCTTC
CAISEREINEQFF
>-|TRBJ2-7|12|-|TRBV30
TGTGCCCTTACGGACAGAAGCTACGAGCAGTACTTC
CALTDRSYEQYF
>-|TRBJ2-3|15|TRBD2|TRBV7-3
TGTGCCAGCAGCATACTAGCGGGAGGAACAGATACGCAGTATTTT
CASSILAGGTDTQYF
>-|TRBJ1-1|13|-|TRBV3-1/TRBV3-2
TGTGCCAGCAGCCAAGTCAAGGGGACAAAAGCTTTCTTT
CASSQVKGTKAFF
>few|TRBJ2-7|15|TRBD1|TRBV6-5
TGTGCCAGCAGTCTTAGGGGACAGGGGACTTACGAGCAGTACTTC
CASSLRGQGTYEQYF
>-|TRBJ2-2|15|-|TRBV13
TGTGCCAGCAGACGTGGACAGCTACCAACCGGGGAGCTGTTTTTT
CASRRGQLPTGELFF
>once|TRBJ2-5|13|TRBD2|TRBV12-3/TRBV12-4
TGTGCCAGCAGTTTTCGCGGGAGTGAGACCCAGTACTTC
CASSFRGSETQYF
>-|TRBJ1-1|14|-|TRBV28
TGTGCCATTTTATCAGGGCCGGGGAACACTGAAGCTTTCTTT
CAILSGPGNTEAFF
>-|TRBJ1-4|17|-|TRBV5-1
TGCGCCAGCAGCTTGGCCACGGGGGGTGTCAGTAATGAAAAACTGTTTTTT
CASSLATGGVSNEKLFF
>-|TRBJ1-2|14|TRBD1|TRBV30
TGTGCCTGGAGTGCCCAGGGGGGAGGCTATGGCTACACCTTC
CAWSAQGGGYGYTF
>-|TRBJ1-2|13|TRBD1|TRBV28
TGTGCCAGCATTTGGGTAGGGGGCGGTGGCTACACCTTC
CASIWVGGGGYTF
>-|TRBJ2-1|15|TRBD2|TRBV3-1/TRBV3-2
TGTGCCAGCAGCCCCTGGGGCGGGGGGGACAATGAGCAGTTCTTC
CASSPWGGGDNEQFF
>once|TRBJ2-1|17|-|TRBV15
TGTGCCACCAGCAGATTTACGAGGGCTAGTGCCCAGCGCGAGCAGTTCTTC
CATSRFTRASAQREQFF
>-|TRBJ2-3|15|TRBD1|TRBV5-1
TGCGCCAGCAGCCCCGGGACAGGGTGGACAGATACGCAGTATTTT
CASSPGTGWTDTQYF
>-|TRBJ2-7|15|-|TRBV5-1
TGCGCCAGCAGCCCGGGGGGGACAGGGATTTATGAGCAGTACTTC
CASSPGGTGIYEQYF
>once|TRBJ2-2|13|TRBD2|TRBV7-9
TGTGCCAGCAGAAAAGCGGGAACCGGGGAGCTGTTTTTT
CASRKAGTGELFF
>-|TRBJ2-5|15|TRBD1|TRBV7-9
TGTGCCAGCAGCCCCAAACGGACAGGGGGACAGACCCAGTACTTC
CASSPKRTGGQTQYF